The clone carrying this TCR beta chain was recorded at least ten times. The antigen is undetermined. CDR1 is SGDLS and CDR2 is YYNGEE in the germline V gene. Trimming removed 4 bases at V and 0 bases at J, with 13 bases between. The CDR3 loop spans 15 amino acids. This sample is drawn from a study of identical twins. Via MiXCR, TCRdb re-called the 5' RACE reads, giving one row per CDR3 protein. The table includes nearly 650,000 distinct CDR3 sequences, roughly 7.1% detected once. Regarding the study as a whole: Invariant populations such as MAIT and iNKT cells could partly muddle zero-insertion analyses.

This sample was shared with a second study, whose subject was yellow fever vaccine responses in identical twins.

The chain carries TRBV9 and TRBJ1-1; D is ambiguous. The sequenced sample consisted of PBMCs. This TCR was recovered from a woman between 18 and 29 years old in good health. CDR3 loop: CASSPQTQMNTEAFF. Written as DNA, the CDR3 is TGTGCCAGCAGCCCTCAGACCCAAATGAACACTGAAGCTTTCTTT.